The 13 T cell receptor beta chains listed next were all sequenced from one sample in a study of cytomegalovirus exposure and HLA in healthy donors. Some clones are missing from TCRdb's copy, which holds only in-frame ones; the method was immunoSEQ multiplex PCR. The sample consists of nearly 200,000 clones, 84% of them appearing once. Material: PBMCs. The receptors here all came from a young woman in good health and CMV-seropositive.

The CDR3 DNA reads as TGTGCCAGCAGCGGAGCGGGATTGGGAGAGACCCAGTACTTC. This gives the protein CASSGAGLGETQYF. The V call is TRBV11-2, the J call TRBJ2-5; 7 bases match TRBD2. Looked up from germline, CDR1 is SGHAT and CDR2 is FQNNGV. The ends lost 5 bases at V and 4 bases at J; junction bases unmatched: 7. This CDR3 has 14 residues.

The DNA of the CDR3 is TGTGCCAGCAGCTTAGATCGGAGCTCTGGAAACACCATATATTTT. Translation: CASSLDRSSGNTIYF. This chain connects TRBV11-2 to TRBJ1-3; D is undetermined. V lost 0 bases and J lost 0, with 6 bases in between. CDR3 length equals 15 residues. Germline lookup yields CDR1 SGHAT and CDR2 FQNNGV.

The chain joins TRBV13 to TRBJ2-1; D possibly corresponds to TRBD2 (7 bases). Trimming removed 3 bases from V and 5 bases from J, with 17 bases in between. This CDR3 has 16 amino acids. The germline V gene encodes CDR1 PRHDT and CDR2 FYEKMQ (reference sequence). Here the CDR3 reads CASSFRGSGGNNEQFF. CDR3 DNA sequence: TGTGCCAGCAGCTTTAGGGGGTCGGGAGGTAACAATGAGCAGTTCTTC.

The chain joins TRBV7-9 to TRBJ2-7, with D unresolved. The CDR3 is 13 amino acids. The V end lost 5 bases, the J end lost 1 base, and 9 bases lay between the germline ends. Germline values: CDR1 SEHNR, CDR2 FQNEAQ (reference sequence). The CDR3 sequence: CASSPVASYEQYF. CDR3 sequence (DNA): TGTGCCAGCAGCCCTGTGGCATCCTACGAGCAGTACTTC.

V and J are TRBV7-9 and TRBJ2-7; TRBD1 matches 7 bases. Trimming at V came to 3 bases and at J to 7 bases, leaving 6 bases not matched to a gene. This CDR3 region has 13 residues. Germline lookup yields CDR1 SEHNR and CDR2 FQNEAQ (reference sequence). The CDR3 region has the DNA TGTGCCAGCAGCTTCAACAGGGGCTTGGAGCAGTACTTC. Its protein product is CASSFNRGLEQYF.

CDR3 amino acids: CASSEGALPLIGEAFF. The DNA for the CDR3 is TGTGCCAGCAGTGAAGGGGCGCTGCCGTTAATCGGAGAAGCTTTCTTT. J is TRBJ1-1 and V is TRBV2; the D is unclear. V was cut by 1 base and J by 8 bases, with 20 bases left in between. The CDR3 has 16 amino acids. The germline gives CDR1 SNHLY, CDR2 FYNNEI.

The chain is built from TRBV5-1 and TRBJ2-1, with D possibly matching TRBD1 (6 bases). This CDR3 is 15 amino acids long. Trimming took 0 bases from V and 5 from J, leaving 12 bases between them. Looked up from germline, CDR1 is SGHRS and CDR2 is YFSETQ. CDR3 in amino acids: CASSLGGRANNEQFF. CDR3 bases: TGCGCCAGCAGCTTGGGGGGGCGAGCGAACAATGAGCAGTTCTTC. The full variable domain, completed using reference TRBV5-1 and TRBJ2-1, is KAGVTQTPRYLIKTRGQQVTLSCSPISGHRSVSWYQQTPGQGLQFLFEYFSETQRNKGNFPGRFSGRQFSNSRSEMNVSTLELGDSALYLCASSLGGRANNEQFFGPGTRLTVL.

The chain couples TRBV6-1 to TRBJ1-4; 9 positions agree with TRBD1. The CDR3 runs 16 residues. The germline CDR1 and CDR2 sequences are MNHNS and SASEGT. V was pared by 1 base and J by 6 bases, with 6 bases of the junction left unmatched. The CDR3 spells CASSEEGGQGYEKLFF. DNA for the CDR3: TGTGCCAGCAGTGAAGAGGGGGGACAGGGTTATGAAAAACTGTTTTTT.

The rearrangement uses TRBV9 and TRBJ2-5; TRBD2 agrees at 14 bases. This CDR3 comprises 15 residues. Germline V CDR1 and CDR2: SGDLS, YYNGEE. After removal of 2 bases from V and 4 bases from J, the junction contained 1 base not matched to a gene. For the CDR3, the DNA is TGTGCCAGCAGCGTGGGACTAGCGGGAGTAGAGACCCAGTACTTC. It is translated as CASSVGLAGVETQYF.

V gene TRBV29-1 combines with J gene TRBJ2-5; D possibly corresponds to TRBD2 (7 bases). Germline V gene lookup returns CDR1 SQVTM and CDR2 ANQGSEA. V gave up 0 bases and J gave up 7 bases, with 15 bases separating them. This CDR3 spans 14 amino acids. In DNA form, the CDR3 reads TGCAGCGTTGAAGATCGGGGGGCTCTCGGGACCCAGTACTTC. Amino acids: CSVEDRGALGTQYF. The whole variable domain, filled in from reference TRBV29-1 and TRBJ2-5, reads SAVISQKPSRDICQRGTSLTIQCQVDSQVTMMFWYRQQPGQSLTLIATANQGSEATYESGFVIDKFPISRPNLTFSTLTVSNMSPEDSSIYLCSVEDRGALGTQYFGPGTRLLVL.

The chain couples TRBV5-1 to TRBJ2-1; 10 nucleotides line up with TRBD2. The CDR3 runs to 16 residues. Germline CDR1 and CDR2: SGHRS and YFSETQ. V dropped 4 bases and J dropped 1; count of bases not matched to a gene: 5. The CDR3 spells CASSPPSGSSYNEQFF. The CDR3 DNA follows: TGCGCCAGCAGCCCACCTAGCGGGAGTTCCTACAATGAGCAGTTCTTC.

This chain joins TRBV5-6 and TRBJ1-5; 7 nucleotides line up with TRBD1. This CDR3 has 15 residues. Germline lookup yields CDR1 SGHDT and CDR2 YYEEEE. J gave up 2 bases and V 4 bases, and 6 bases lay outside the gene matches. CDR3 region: CASSRPTGGNQPQHF. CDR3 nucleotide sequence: TGTGCCAGCAGCCGGCCAACAGGGGGCAATCAGCCCCAGCATTTT. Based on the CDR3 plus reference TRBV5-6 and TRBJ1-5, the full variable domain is DAGVTQSPTHLIKTRGQQVTLRCSPKSGHDTVSWYQQALGQGPQFIFQYYEEEERQRGNFPDRFSGHQFPNYSSELNVNALLLGDSALYLCASSRPTGGNQPQHFGDGTRLSIL.

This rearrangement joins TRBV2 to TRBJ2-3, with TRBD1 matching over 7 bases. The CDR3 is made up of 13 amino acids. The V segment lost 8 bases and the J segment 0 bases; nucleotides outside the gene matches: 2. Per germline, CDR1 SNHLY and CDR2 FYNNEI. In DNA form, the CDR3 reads TGTGCCAGCCTCAGGGGGAGCACAGATACGCAGTATTTT. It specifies CASLRGSTDTQYF.